Below, 26 T cell receptor beta chains from the same sample are listed, as sequenced in a study of Ad26.COV2.S vaccination and SARS-CoV-2 variants. The treatment: 15 to 20 received Ad26.COV2.S at low or high dose, single or two shots; 5 received placebo; per-sample allocation not given. Vaccine and placebo recipients were sampled on day 63 after the first injection. Assay: immunoSEQ multiplex PCR; the TCRdb copy retains only in-frame clones and omits some. In the table there are roughly 300,000 clones, roughly nine tenths of which are singletons. The sample consisted of peripheral blood, taken in a trial of Ad26.COV2.S vaccine versus placebo. The receptors shown here come from a person aged 18-60 years who received the Ad26.COV2.S COVID-19 vaccine or a placebo.

This clone was seen a few times. CDR3 loop: CASTLTKVYEQYF. As DNA, the CDR3 is TGTGCCAGCACCCTGACAAAAGTCTACGAGCAGTACTTC. This chain connects TRBV21-1 to TRBJ2-7; the table calls TRBD1, which could not be checked here. TRBV21-1 is described as a pseudogene. The CDR3 loop spans 13 amino acids.

V usage is TRBV10-3 and J usage is TRBJ2-1; a weak D match, TRBD2 (6 bases). Germline assignment: CDR1 ENHRY and CDR2 SYGVKD. V was trimmed by 9 bases and J by 4 bases, leaving 10 bases between them. The length of the CDR3 is 12 residues. The CDR3 DNA reads TGTGCCATAACCGGGGGTTACAATGAGCAGTTCTTC. Protein sequence: CAITGGYNEQFF.

The CDR3 loop is CASSRTEYEQYF. The CDR3 DNA reads TGTGCCAGCAGCCGAACTGAATACGAGCAGTACTTC. The chain uses TRBV5-4 and TRBJ2-7; D call uncertain. V lost 4 bases to trimming and J lost 4 bases, with 9 bases between them. Germline V lookup: CDR1 SGHNT, CDR2 YYREEE (reference sequence). The CDR3 has 12 amino acids.

Concerning this clone: This same CDR3 is encoded by further DNA sequences in the sample. The V and J genes are TRBV19 and TRBJ1-6; 10 nucleotides match TRBD1. Per germline, CDR1 LNHDA and CDR2 SQIVND (reference sequence). This CDR3 is built from 13 residues. V gave up 4 bases and J gave up 10 bases; unmatched junction bases: 1. Written as DNA, the CDR3 is TGTGCCAGTAGTAGGGACAGGGGATCACCCCTCCACTTT. This sequence encodes CASSRDRGSPLHF.

The chain employs TRBV29-1 and TRBJ2-7; TRBD1 matches 7 bases. Per germline, CDR1 SQVTM and CDR2 ANQGSEA. This CDR3 spans 13 amino acids. After removal of 6 bases from V and 2 bases from J, the junction contained 7 bases not matched to a gene. CDR3 residues: CSVTGTVTYEQYF. CDR3 sequence (DNA): TGCAGCGTCACCGGGACAGTCACCTACGAGCAGTACTTC.

The chain combines TRBV7-2 with TRBJ2-2; tentatively, D is TRBD2 (6 bases). CDR1 is SGHTA, CDR2 FQGNSA, per germline. Trimming took off 5 bases at V and 3 bases at J, with 10 bases between the two ends. The CDR3 sequence is 14 residues long. This chain's CDR3 is CASSPRDYTGELFF. CDR3 coding DNA: TGTGCCAGCAGCCCCCGGGACTACACCGGGGAGCTGTTTTTT.

The chain uses TRBV25-1 and TRBJ1-2; D might be TRBD1 (6 bases). V lost 1 base and J lost 7, with 10 bases in between. Germline CDR1 is MGHDK and CDR2 is SYGVNS. The CDR3 covers 13 residues. CDR3 sequence: CASSESQGGGYTF. The CDR3 DNA reads TGTGCCAGCAGTGAATCACAGGGAGGTGGCTACACCTTC.

This clone is a singleton in its sample. This chain uses TRBV25-1 with TRBJ1-6; D perhaps matches TRBD1 (6 bases). The V gene's germline CDR1 is MGHDK and CDR2 SYGVNS. Trimming removed 4 bases at V and 9 bases at J, with 25 bases between. This CDR3 region has 18 residues. The CDR3 DNA is TGTGCCAGCAGTGGGGACACGGTTGGGGGCGGACAGAGTTCACCCCTCCACTTT. Translation: CASSGDTVGGGQSSPLHF.

The chain is built from TRBV29-1 and TRBJ1-5, with D perhaps matching TRBD1 (5 bases). This CDR3 comprises 16 residues. V dropped 5 bases and J dropped 6 bases, with 23 bases sitting between them. Germline lookup yields CDR1 SQVTM and CDR2 ANQGSEA. The CDR3 coding sequence is TGCAGCGTTCCCGACCGGGACTCTGAACGGGGTCAGCCCCAGCATTTT. It is translated as CSVPDRDSERGQPQHF.

The chain joins TRBV11-2 to TRBJ2-4; D is unclear. The CDR3 is 16 amino acids. V was trimmed by 4 bases and J by 0 bases, leaving 13 bases between them. Germline V gene data show CDR1 as SGHAT and CDR2 as FQNNGV. The CDR3 DNA is TGTGCCAGCAGCTCCGGAGCGTCCCTAGCCAAAAACATTCAGTACTTC. It is translated as CASSSGASLAKNIQYF.

This sequence joins TRBV18 and TRBJ1-4, with D tentatively TRBD1 (5 bases). Trimming took 2 bases from V and 3 from J, leaving 13 bases between them. The CDR3 spans 16 residues. Germline V CDR1 and CDR2: KGHSH, LQKENI. DNA of the CDR3: TGTGCCAGCTCACCAGGGGCGAAGGGGTCTAATGAAAAACTGTTTTTT. As protein: CASSPGAKGSNEKLFF.

V is TRBV3-1 (or the pseudogene TRBV3-2) and J is TRBJ2-1; 7 bases map to TRBD2. This CDR3 contains 16 residues. Per the germline V gene, CDR1 is LGHDT and CDR2 is YNNKEL (reference sequence). V shed 0 bases, J shed 9 bases, and the junction held 11 bases outside the gene matches. DNA of the CDR3: TGTGCCAGCAGCCAAGAATCTAGCGGTAGGGTTAGTGAGCAGTTCTTC. Protein: CASSQESSGRVSEQFF.

This chain connects TRBV5-1 to TRBJ2-7, with 12 nucleotides matching TRBD1. The V segment lost 3 bases and the J segment 2 bases; nucleotides outside the gene matches: 3. The CDR3 has 15 amino acids. CDR1 and CDR2 (germline): SGHRS, YFSETQ. CDR3 coding DNA: TGCGCCAGCAGCTGGGGGACAGGGGGCGCCTACGAGCAGTACTTC. Amino acids: CASSWGTGGAYEQYF. The complete variable domain, with remaining parts taken from reference TRBV5-1 and TRBJ2-7, reads KAGVTQTPRYLIKTRGQQVTLSCSPISGHRSVSWYQQTPGQGLQFLFEYFSETQRNKGNFPGRFSGRQFSNSRSEMNVSTLELGDSALYLCASSWGTGGAYEQYFGPGTRLTVT.

This sequence joins TRBV10-3 and TRBJ2-7; possibly TRBD1 or TRBD2 for D (6 bases each). The ends were cut back, 4 bases at V and 7 bases at J, with 11 bases in the middle. In germline, CDR1 is ENHRY, CDR2 SYGVKD. This CDR3 is 12 amino acids long. CDR3: CAISAGDWEQYF. The DNA for the CDR3 is TGTGCCATCAGTGCAGGGGACTGGGAGCAGTACTTC.

The chain carries TRBV9 and TRBJ2-1, with a possible D match to TRBD1 (6 bases). Germline V CDR1 and CDR2: SGDLS, YYNGEE. This CDR3 contains 15 residues. V lost 0 bases and J lost 3, with 10 bases in between. CDR3 region: CASSVAGAGYNEQFF. The DNA of the CDR3 is TGTGCCAGCAGCGTAGCAGGGGCCGGCTACAATGAGCAGTTCTTC.

The chain joins TRBV4-1 to TRBJ2-7; D is uncertain. Germline V gives CDR1 MGHRA, CDR2 YSYEKL. Trimming removed 2 bases from V and 3 bases from J, with 11 bases in between. This CDR3 is built from 14 residues. The CDR3 loop is CASSQSLQFYEQYF. The CDR3 DNA follows: TGCGCCAGCAGCCAAAGCTTACAATTCTACGAGCAGTACTTC.

This clone has a single count. This chain joins TRBV18 and TRBJ2-7; D uncertain. Trimming pared 3 bases from V and 0 bases from J, leaving 6 bases between. Germline V CDR1 and CDR2: KGHSH, LQKENI. This CDR3 contains 13 residues. Here the CDR3 reads CASSPSSSYEQYF. In nucleotides, the CDR3 is TGTGCCAGCTCACCTTCTAGCTCCTACGAGCAGTACTTC.

The rearrangement joins TRBV11-2 to TRBJ1-1, with 11 bases aligning to TRBD1. The J segment lost 4 bases and the V segment lost 3 bases, leaving 7 bases of the junction unmatched. This CDR3 spans 16 amino acids. Germline V gene lookup returns CDR1 SGHAT and CDR2 FQNNGV. The CDR3: CASSFPSGTGGTEAFF. The CDR3 nucleotides read TGTGCCAGCAGCTTTCCATCAGGGACAGGGGGCACTGAAGCTTTCTTT.

The CDR3 DNA is TGTGCCAGCAGCCACGTGGGGGGGGCAATAGATACGCAGTATTTT. Amino acid sequence: CASSHVGGAIDTQYF. The chain links TRBV14 to TRBJ2-3; possible D gene TRBD2, 7 bases. V was clipped by 3 bases and J by 5 bases, with 15 bases between them. The CDR3 spans 15 residues. Germline V gives CDR1 SGHDN, CDR2 FVKESK.

In this sample, this clone turned up once. The chain combines TRBV7-2 with TRBJ2-5, with a weak D call TRBD2 (5 bases). Germline-derived CDR1 and CDR2 are SGHTA and FQGNSA. V lost 5 bases to trimming and J lost 7 bases, with 17 bases between them. The CDR3 sequence is 14 residues long. This chain's CDR3 is CASSVDSPRGTQYF. The DNA for the CDR3 is TGTGCCAGCAGCGTAGATAGCCCTCGGGGGACCCAGTACTTC.

The DNA for the CDR3 is TGTGCCAGCAGCTTAGGACTAAACGAGCAGTACTTC. Protein: CASSLGLNEQYF. The V call is TRBV11-2, the J call TRBJ2-7; a weak D match, TRBD2 (5 bases). The CDR3 spans 12 residues. The germline V gene encodes CDR1 SGHAT and CDR2 FQNNGV. The germline V and J ends were trimmed by 1 base and 5 bases, with 6 bases remaining between them.

The genes are TRBV30 and TRBJ1-1; TRBD1 is a possible D gene (6 bases). Per germline, CDR1 GTSNPN and CDR2 SVGIG (reference sequence). The CDR3 runs to 14 residues. Trimming cost V 0 bases and J 5 bases, with 13 bases left between them. The CDR3 sequence is CAWSVLRGRTEAFF. DNA of the CDR3: TGTGCCTGGAGTGTCCTTAGGGGGAGAACTGAAGCTTTCTTT.

This chain uses TRBV5-1 with TRBJ1-1; no firm D call. The CDR3 is 13 residues long. CDR1 and CDR2 (germline): SGHRS, YFSETQ. The ends were cut back, 0 bases at V and 3 bases at J, with 6 bases in the middle. The CDR3 nucleotides are TGCGCCAGCAGCTTGGAAATGTACACTGAAGCTTTCTTT. This gives the protein CASSLEMYTEAFF.

This clone showed up just once. The J gene is TRBJ2-1, the V gene TRBV10-3, with 7 bases matching TRBD2. There are 13 residues in the CDR3. V shed 6 bases, J shed 5 bases, and the junction held 4 bases outside the gene matches. CDR1 ENHRY and CDR2 SYGVKD come from the germline V gene. The DNA for the CDR3 is TGTGCCATCAGGGAGGGAGGGGACAATGAGCAGTTCTTC. Its protein is CAIREGGDNEQFF.

The rearrangement links TRBV10-1 to TRBJ1-1; D gene uncertain. This CDR3 has 14 amino acids. V dropped 7 bases and J dropped 0 bases, with 12 bases sitting between them. Germline V lookup: CDR1 WNHNN, CDR2 SYGVQD (reference sequence). The CDR3 DNA reads as TGCGCCAGCATTGGCCCAGGTGTGAACACTGAAGCTTTCTTT. It translates to CASIGPGVNTEAFF.

J is TRBJ2-3 and V is TRBV14; 10 positions agree with TRBD1. This CDR3 is 16 amino acids long. Looked up from germline, CDR1 is SGHDN and CDR2 is FVKESK. With V trimmed by 0 bases and J by 4 bases, 4 bases remained unmatched. CDR3 sequence reads: CASSQEGTGVADTQYF. The DNA of the CDR3 is TGTGCCAGCAGCCAAGAAGGGACAGGGGTTGCAGATACGCAGTATTTT.